This T cell receptor beta chain was captured by sequencing in a study of T cells in Graves' hyperthyroidism and ophthalmopathy. Template material for amplifying TCR beta CDR3 regions consisted of RNA transcripts. HTBI primers drove first-round RT-PCR of the TCR CDR3. In TCRdb, the multiplex PCR reads were re-called with MiXCR into one record per CDR3 protein. The sample has a few hundred thousand distinct CDR3 sequences; less than 25% are singletons. This clonotype was counted at least ten times. For Graves' hyperthyroidism to be stable, ophthalmopathy could not progress within 18 months. Per germline, CDR1 MDHEN and CDR2 SYDVKM. CDR3 size: 16 residues. Trimming pared 2 bases from V and 1 base from J, leaving 15 bases between.

Input material: blood. This sequence joins TRBV28 and TRBJ2-7; possibly TRBD1 for D (6 bases). The source of this sequence is a young man with Graves' hyperthyroidism. CDR3 in amino acids: CASSLLGRGRSYEQYF. The DNA for the CDR3 is TGTGCCAGCAGTTTACTGGGCAGGGGACGGTCCTACGAGCAGTACTTC.